This T cell receptor beta chain was identified during a study of PD-1 blockade in mismatch repair-deficient tumors. About the research overall: Enrolled about 2013-2017, patients had progressing, pretreated mismatch repair-deficient cancers of about a dozen types.

There are 16 residues in the CDR3. Germline V lookup: CDR1 MNHEY, CDR2 SVGAGI. V was shortened by 0 bases and J by 4 bases, with 16 bases between the two germline ends. Generated by immunoSEQ multiplex PCR, the TCRdb table keeps only in-frame clones and is missing some. The sample has fewer than 100,000 clones; 81% are singletons. TCRs were sequenced from a few patients responding to pembrolizumab. The chain carries TRBV6-5 and TRBJ2-7; D is possibly TRBD1 or TRBD2 (6 bases each). Specimen: peripheral blood, collected 12 weeks after starting pembrolizumab. The source of this sequence is an adult with mismatch repair-deficient cancer. CDR3 coding DNA: TGTGCCAGCAGTTACTCCATGACTGAGGGGGGATACGAGCAGTACTTC. Its protein is CASSYSMTEGGYEQYF.